The 5 T cell receptor beta chains below were found in one sample sequenced in a study of blood T cells in healthy people across ages. Combining a sample-barcoded 5' primer with a J-beta primer mix, a second PCR ran for about 6 to 11 cycles. TCRdb independently ran MiXCR on the 5' RACE reads; one entry per CDR3 protein. The sample lists some 560,000 distinct CDR3 sequences, over 25% occurring once. The sample also formed part of further work on T cells of mothers and their children.

Sequencing input: blood. The source is a boy under 10 years old in good health.

There are a few counts of this clonotype. The genes are TRBV10-3 and TRBJ2-5; 11 positions match TRBD2. CDR1 and CDR2 from the germline V gene are ENHRY and SYGVKD. Losses at the gene ends were 3 bases for V and 2 bases for J; bases not matched to a gene: 5. This CDR3 comprises 16 residues. The CDR3 DNA follows: TGTGCCATCAGTGAACCGGGACTAGCGGTACAAGAGACCCAGTACTTC. Protein sequence: CAISEPGLAVQETQYF.

This clonotype was seen a handful of times. The chain recombines TRBV27 with TRBJ1-6, with D tentatively TRBD1 (5 bases). Germline V gene data show CDR1 as MNHEY and CDR2 as SMNVEV (reference sequence). The CDR3 extends over 11 amino acids. Between the trimmed V and J ends, which lost 10 bases and 9 bases, there was a span of 10 bases. In DNA form, the CDR3 reads TGTGCCACGGGACTGAGTTCACCCCTCCACTTT. Protein: CATGLSSPLHF.

This sequence joins TRBV10-3 and TRBJ2-1; a weak D match, TRBD2 (6 bases). V lost 0 bases and J lost 6, with 12 bases in between. The CDR3 is made up of 15 amino acids. CDR1 and CDR2 (germline): ENHRY, SYGVKD. This chain's CDR3 is CAISESTSGANEQFF. In nucleotides, the CDR3 is TGTGCCATCAGTGAGTCGACTAGTGGGGCCAATGAGCAGTTCTTC.

The genes are TRBV12-3 or TRBV12-4 and TRBJ1-5, with no clear D. Trimming took off 6 bases at V and 2 bases at J, with 14 bases between the two ends. The length of the CDR3 is 15 residues. The CDR3 loop is CASSHPSRGNQPQHF. CDR3 nucleotide sequence: TGTGCCAGCAGCCATCCCAGCCGTGGCAATCAGCCCCAGCATTTT.

The V call is TRBV5-1, the J call TRBJ2-1; 10 bases are shared with TRBD1. The CDR3 runs 13 residues. The germline gives CDR1 SGHRS, CDR2 YFSETQ. Losses at the gene ends were 3 bases for V and 9 bases for J; bases not matched to a gene: 3. CDR3: CASSWTGGGEQFF. The CDR3 region has the DNA TGCGCCAGCAGCTGGACAGGGGGTGGTGAGCAGTTCTTC. The full variable domain, with the rest looked up from reference TRBV5-1 and TRBJ2-1, is KAGVTQTPRYLIKTRGQQVTLSCSPISGHRSVSWYQQTPGQGLQFLFEYFSETQRNKGNFPGRFSGRQFSNSRSEMNVSTLELGDSALYLCASSWTGGGEQFFGPGTRLTVL.